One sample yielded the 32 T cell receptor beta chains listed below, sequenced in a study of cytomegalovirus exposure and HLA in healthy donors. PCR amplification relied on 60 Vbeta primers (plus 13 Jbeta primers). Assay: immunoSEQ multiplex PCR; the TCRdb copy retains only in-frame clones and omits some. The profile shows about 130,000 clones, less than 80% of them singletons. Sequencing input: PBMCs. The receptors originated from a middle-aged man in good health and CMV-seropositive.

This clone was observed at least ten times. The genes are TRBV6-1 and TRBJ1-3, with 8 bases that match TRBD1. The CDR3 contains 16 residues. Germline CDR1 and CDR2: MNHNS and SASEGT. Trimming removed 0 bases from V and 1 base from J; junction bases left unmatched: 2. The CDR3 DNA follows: TGTGCCAGCAGTGAAGCTTGGACAGGGTCTGGAAACACCATATATTTT. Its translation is CASSEAWTGSGNTIYF.

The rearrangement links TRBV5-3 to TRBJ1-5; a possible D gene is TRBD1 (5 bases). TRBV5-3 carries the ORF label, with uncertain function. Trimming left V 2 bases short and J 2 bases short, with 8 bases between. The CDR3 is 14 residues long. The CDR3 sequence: CARSFWTCNQPQHF. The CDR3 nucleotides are TGTGCCAGAAGCTTTTGGACATGCAATCAGCCCCAGCATTTT.

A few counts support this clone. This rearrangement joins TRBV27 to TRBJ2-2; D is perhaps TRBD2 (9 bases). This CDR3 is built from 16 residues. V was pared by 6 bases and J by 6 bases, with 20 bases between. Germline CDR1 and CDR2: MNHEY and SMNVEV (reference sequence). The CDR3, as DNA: TGTGCCAGCAGATACAGGGGGACTAGCTGGGCCGGGGAGCTGTTTTTT. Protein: CASRYRGTSWAGELFF.

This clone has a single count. The CDR3 DNA reads TGTGCCAGCAGCGTAGTGGGACTAGCCTTCGAGACCCAGTACTTC. Translating gives CASSVVGLAFETQYF. The J gene is TRBJ2-5, the V gene TRBV9, with TRBD2 identical over 9 bases. The trim removed 0 bases at V and 5 bases at J, leaving 5 bases unmatched. The CDR3 has 15 residues. Germline assignment: CDR1 SGDLS and CDR2 YYNGEE.

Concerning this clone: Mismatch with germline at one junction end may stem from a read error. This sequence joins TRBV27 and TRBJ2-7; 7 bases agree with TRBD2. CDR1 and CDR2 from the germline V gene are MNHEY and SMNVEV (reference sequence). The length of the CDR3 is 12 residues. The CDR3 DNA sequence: TGTGCCAGCAGGGGGGGGACCTACGGGCAGTACTTC. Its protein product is CASRGGTYGQYF.

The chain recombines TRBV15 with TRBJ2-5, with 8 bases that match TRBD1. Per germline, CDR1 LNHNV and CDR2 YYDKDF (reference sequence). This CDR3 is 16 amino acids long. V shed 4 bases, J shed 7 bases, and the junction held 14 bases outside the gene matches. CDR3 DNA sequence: TGTGCCACCAGCACTATTGACAGGGGCATCGGAGGGACCCAGTACTTC. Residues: CATSTIDRGIGGTQYF. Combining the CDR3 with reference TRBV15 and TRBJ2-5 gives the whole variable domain DAMVIQNPRYQVTQFGKPVTLSCSQTLNHNVMYWYQQKSSQAPKLLFHYYDKDFNNEADTPDNFQSRRPNTSFCFLDIRSPGLGDTAMYLCATSTIDRGIGGTQYFGPGTRLLVL.

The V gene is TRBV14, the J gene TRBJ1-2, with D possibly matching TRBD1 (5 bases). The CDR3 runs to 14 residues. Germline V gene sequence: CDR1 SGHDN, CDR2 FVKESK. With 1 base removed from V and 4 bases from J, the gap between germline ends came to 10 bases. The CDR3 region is CASSQVMGLYGYTF. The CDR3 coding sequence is TGTGCCAGCAGCCAAGTTATGGGACTCTATGGCTACACCTTC.

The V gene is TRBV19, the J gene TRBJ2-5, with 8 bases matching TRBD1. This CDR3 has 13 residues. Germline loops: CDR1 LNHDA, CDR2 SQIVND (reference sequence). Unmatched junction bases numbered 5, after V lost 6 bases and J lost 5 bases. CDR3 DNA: TGTGCCAGTAGCCTGGACAGGGACGAGACCCAGTACTTC. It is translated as CASSLDRDETQYF. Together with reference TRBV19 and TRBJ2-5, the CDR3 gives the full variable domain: DGGITQSPKYLFRKEGQNVTLSCEQNLNHDAMYWYRQDPGQGLRLIYYSQIVNDFQKGDIAEGYSVSREKKESFPLTVTSAQKNPTAFYLCASSLDRDETQYFGPGTRLLVL.

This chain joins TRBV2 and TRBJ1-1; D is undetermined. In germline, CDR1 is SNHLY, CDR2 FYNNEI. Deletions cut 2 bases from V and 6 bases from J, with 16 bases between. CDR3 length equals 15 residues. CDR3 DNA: TGTGCCAGCAGTGAATCCGGGCTCGTAGCGTCTGAAGCTTTCTTT. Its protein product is CASSESGLVASEAFF.

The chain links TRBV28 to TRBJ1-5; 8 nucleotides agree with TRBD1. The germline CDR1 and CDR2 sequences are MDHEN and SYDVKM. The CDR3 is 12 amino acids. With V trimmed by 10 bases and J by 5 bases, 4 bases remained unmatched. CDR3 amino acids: CANGQGDQPQHF. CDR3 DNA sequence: TGTGCCAACGGACAGGGCGATCAGCCCCAGCATTTT.

The CDR3 nucleotides read TGTGCCAGCTCACTGAGGCCTCGGACAGGGGGCAACGAGACCCAGTACTTC. It specifies CASSLRPRTGGNETQYF. The chain has TRBV18 and TRBJ2-5; 11 bases agree with TRBD1. Per the germline V gene, CDR1 is KGHSH and CDR2 is LQKENI. The CDR3 has 17 residues. The ends lost 4 bases at V and 5 bases at J; junction bases unmatched: 12.

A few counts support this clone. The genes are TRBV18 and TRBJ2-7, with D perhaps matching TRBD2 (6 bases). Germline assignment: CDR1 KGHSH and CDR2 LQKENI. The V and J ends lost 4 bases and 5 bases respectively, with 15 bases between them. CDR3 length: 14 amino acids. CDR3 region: CASSLKRGAHEQYF. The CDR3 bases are TGTGCCAGCTCACTCAAACGCGGGGCCCACGAGCAGTACTTC.

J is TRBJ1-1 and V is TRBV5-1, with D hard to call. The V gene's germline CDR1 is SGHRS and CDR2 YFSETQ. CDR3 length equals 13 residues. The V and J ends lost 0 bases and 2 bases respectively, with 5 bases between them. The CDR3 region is CASSLGRNTEAFF. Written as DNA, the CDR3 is TGCGCCAGCAGCTTGGGTAGAAACACTGAAGCTTTCTTT.

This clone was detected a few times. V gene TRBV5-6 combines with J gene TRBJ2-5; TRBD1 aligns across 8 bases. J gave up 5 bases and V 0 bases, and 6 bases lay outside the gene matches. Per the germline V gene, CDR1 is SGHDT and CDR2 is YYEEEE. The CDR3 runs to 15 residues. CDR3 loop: CASSLEQGAAETQYF. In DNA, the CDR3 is TGTGCCAGCAGCTTGGAGCAGGGGGCAGCTGAGACCCAGTACTTC.

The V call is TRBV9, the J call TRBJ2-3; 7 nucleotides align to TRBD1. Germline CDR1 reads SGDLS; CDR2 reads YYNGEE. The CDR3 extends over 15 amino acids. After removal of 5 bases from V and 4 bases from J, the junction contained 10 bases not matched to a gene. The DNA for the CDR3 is TGTGCCAGCAGTACAGGGACAGTAAGATCAGATACGCAGTATTTT. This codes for CASSTGTVRSDTQYF.

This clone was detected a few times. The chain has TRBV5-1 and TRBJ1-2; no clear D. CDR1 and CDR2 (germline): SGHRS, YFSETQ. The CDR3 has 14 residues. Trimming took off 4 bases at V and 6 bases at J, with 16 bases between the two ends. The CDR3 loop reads CASSPRGGLDGYTF. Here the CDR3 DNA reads TGCGCCAGCAGCCCACGGGGAGGGCTCGATGGCTACACCTTC.

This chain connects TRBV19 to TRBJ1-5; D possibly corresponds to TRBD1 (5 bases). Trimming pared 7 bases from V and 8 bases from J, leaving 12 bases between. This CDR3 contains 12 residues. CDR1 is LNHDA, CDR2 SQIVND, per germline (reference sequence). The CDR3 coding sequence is TGTGCCAGTACCACCTGGGGGGAGCCCCAGCATTTT. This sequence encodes CASTTWGEPQHF.

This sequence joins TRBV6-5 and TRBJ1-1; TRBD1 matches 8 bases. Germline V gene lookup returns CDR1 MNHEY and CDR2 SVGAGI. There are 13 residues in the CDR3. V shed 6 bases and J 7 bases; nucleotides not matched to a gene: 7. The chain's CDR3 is CASSPTGVGEAFF. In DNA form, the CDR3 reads TGTGCCAGCAGCCCGACAGGGGTGGGTGAAGCTTTCTTT.

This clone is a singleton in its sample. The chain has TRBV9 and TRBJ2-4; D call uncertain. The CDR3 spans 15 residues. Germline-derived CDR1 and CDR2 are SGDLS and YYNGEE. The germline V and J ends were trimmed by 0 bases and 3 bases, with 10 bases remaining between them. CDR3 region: CASSVDSFHKNIQYF. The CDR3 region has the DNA TGTGCCAGCAGCGTAGACAGTTTCCACAAAAACATTCAGTACTTC.

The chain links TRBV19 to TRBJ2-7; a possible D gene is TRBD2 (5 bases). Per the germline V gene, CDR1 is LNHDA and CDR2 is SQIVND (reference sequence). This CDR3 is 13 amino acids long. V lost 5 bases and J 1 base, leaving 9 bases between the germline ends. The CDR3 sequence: CASSREPSYEQYF. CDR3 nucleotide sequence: TGTGCCAGTAGTCGGGAACCTTCCTACGAGCAGTACTTC.

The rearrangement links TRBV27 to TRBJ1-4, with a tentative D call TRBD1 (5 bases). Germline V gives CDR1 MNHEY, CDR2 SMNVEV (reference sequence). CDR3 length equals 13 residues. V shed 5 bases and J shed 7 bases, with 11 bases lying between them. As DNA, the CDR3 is TGTGCCAGCAGTCGGAGGAGGGGTGAAAAACTGTTTTTT. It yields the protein CASSRRRGEKLFF.

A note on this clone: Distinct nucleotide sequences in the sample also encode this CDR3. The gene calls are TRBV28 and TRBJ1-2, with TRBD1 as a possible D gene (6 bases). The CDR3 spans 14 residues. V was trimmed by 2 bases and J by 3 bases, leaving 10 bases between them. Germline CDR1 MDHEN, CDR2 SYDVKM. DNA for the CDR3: TGTGCCAGCAGTTTAGACAGGACCTACTATGGCTACACCTTC. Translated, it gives CASSLDRTYYGYTF.

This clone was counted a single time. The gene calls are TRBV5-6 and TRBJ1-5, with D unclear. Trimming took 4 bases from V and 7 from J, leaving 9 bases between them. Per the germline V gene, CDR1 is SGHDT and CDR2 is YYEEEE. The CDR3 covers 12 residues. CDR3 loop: CASSMYSQPQHF. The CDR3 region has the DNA TGTGCCAGCAGCATGTACAGCCAGCCCCAGCATTTT.

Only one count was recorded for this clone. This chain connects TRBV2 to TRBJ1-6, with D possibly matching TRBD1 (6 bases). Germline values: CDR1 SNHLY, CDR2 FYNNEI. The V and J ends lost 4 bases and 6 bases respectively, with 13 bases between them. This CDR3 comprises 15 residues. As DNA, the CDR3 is TGTGCCAGCAGTGGGACAGAATATATTAATTCACCCCTCCACTTT. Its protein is CASSGTEYINSPLHF.

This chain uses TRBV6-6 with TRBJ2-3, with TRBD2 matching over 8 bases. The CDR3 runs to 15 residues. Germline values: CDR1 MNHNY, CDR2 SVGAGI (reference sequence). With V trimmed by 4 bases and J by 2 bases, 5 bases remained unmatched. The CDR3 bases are TGTGCCAGCAGTTCCGCGGGGGGTTACACAGATACGCAGTATTTT. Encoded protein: CASSSAGGYTDTQYF.

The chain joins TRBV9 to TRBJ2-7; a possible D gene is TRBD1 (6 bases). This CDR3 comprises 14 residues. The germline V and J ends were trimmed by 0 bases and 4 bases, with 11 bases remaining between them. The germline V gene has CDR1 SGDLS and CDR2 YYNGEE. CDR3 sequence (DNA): TGTGCCAGCAGCGTAGGAGGAAGGGGGTACGAGCAGTACTTC. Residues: CASSVGGRGYEQYF.

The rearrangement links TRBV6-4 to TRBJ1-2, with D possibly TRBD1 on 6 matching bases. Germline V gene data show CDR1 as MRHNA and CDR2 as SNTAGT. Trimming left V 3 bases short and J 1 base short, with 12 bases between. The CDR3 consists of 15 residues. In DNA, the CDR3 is TGTGCCAGCAGTGATATTCCGGACAGTAACTATGGCTACACCTTC. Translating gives CASSDIPDSNYGYTF.

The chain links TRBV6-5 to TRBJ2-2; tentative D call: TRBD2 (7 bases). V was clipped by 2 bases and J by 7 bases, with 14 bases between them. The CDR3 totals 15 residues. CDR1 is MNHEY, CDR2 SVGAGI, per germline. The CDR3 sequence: CASSYPGGRGGELFF. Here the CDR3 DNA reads TGTGCCAGCAGTTACCCGGGGGGCCGTGGCGGGGAGCTGTTTTTT.

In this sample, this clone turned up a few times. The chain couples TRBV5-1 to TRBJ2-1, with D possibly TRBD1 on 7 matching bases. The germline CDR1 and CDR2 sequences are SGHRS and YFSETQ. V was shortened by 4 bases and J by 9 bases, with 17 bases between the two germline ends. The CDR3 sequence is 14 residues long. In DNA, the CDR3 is TGCGCCAGCAGCCAGGGGGGCCCGCCCGGTGAGCAGTTCTTC. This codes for CASSQGGPPGEQFF.

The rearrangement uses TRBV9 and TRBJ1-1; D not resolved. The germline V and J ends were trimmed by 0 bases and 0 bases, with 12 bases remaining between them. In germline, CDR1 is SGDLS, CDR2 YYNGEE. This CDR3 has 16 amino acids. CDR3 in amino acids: CASSVGWQIMNTEAFF. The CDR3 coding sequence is TGTGCCAGCAGCGTAGGGTGGCAGATAATGAACACTGAAGCTTTCTTT.

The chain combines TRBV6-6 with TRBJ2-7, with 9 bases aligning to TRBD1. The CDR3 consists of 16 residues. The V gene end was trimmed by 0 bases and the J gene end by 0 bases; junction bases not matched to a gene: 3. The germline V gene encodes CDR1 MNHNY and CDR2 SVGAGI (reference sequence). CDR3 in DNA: TGTGCCAGCAGTTACTCGGACAGGGGCAGCTCCTACGAGCAGTACTTC. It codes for CASSYSDRGSSYEQYF.

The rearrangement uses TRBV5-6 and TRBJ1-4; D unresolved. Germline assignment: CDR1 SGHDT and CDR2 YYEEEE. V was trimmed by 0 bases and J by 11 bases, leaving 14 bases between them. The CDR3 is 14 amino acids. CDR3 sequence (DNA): TGTGCCAGCAGCTTGGGGCGCGGGGTGAATAAACTGTTTTTT. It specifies CASSLGRGVNKLFF.